This TCR beta chain is drawn from a study of Ad26.COV2.S vaccination and SARS-CoV-2 variants (TCRdb year 2021). Background for the entire study: Vaccine-arm donors came from COV1001, a multicentre, randomized, double-blind, placebo-controlled phase I-IIa trial of Ad26.COV2.S in healthy adults. Participants in the trial were split at random into five groups of five each, receiving low-dose or high-dose Ad26.COV2.S once or twice, or else placebo on both occasions. A total of 32 samples were included in the TCR-sequenced set, comprising around 20 Ad26.COV2.S vaccine recipients, 5 placebo recipients and 8 SARS-CoV-2 convalescent individuals. Investigators remained blinded to trial group allocation during experiments and outcome assessment. The specificity and breadth of SARS-CoV-2-reactive T cell receptors after Ad26.COV2.S vaccination were assessed by TCRbeta repertoire sequencing. Ad26.COV2.S was administered intramuscularly at 5 x 10^10 or 1 x 10^11 viral particles, either as a single shot or as two shots given 56 days apart. The research as a whole found: The study lacked the statistical power to compare responses across vaccine doses or regimens. After vaccination, spike-specific CD8+ and CD4+ T cell responses were reported to show substantial breadth. The authors noted that total T cell responses may have been underestimated by the TCR breadth and depth analyses. Ad26.COV2.S recipients had higher spike-specific TCR breadth than placebo recipients (P = 0.0014). Vaccine and placebo recipients had comparable non-spike TCR breadth, which fits with the vaccine containing only spike.

The immunoSEQ Assay was used to sequence TCRbeta CDR3 regions. After extraction, genomic DNA underwent amplification by bias-controlled multiplex PCR, followed by high-throughput sequencing. In the authors' own workflow: To quantify the absolute abundance of every unique TCRbeta CDR3 region, sequences were collapsed and filtered. T cell fraction was estimated by normalization of TCRbeta template counts to usable DNA, with usable DNA being measured through amplification of reference genes present in all nucleated cells. Repertoire TCRs were annotated as SARS-CoV-2-specific when V gene, CDR3 amino acid sequence and J gene were exactly matched to a known reactive TCR set. The reference SARS-CoV-2 TCR set came from MIRA and was filtered for enrichment in COVID-19-positive ImmuneCODE repertoires, removing public or cross-reactive TCRs. Drawing on the MIRA antigens, annotated TCRs were analysed further at the level of specific ORF or position within ORF. Breadth was defined as the number of annotated unique rearrangements divided by the total number of unique productive rearrangements, and depth was defined as the summed frequency of the annotated unique rearrangements. TCR breadth was compared between groups using two-sided Wilcoxon rank-sum tests. TCRdb carries this immuneACCESS record with in-frame sequences only. Its versions omit some clonotypes, under half of them owing to an unresolved V gene in the studies checked, with the rest unexplained. V, J and clone size were drawn from that table, and D and trimming were deduced from the DNA. Recorded for this sample are more than 350,000 clones; more than 80% of them occurred a single time. The biggest ten clones account for 10% to 15% of the sample.

As for this clone: Its antigen is still unknown. Within one base of it there is no much larger clone, and no base qualities were kept.

What the treatment or condition label conveys for this sample: about 20 received Ad26.COV2.S at low or high dose, single or two shots; 5 received placebo; per-sample allocation not given. Repertoires of vaccine and placebo recipients were sequenced from samples collected on day 63 after the first injection. Between 29 July and 7 August 2020, Cohort 1b enrolled approximately 26 adults aged 18-55 years at one site in Boston, USA. As a vaccine, Ad26.COV2.S was a replication-incompetent adenovirus type 26 vector that expressed a prefusion-stabilized SARS-CoV-2 spike protein derived from the original Wuhan strain. Trimming removed 2 bases from V and 7 bases from J, leaving 9 bases between the germline ends. From a lookup of the germline V gene, CDR1 and CDR2 are SGHVS and FNYEAQ. The CDR3, from cysteine to phenylalanine, totals 14 residues. Only CDR3 DNA is held: 42 bases, read in frame from base 1.

The chain is encoded by TRBV7-6 joined to TRBJ1-6; TRBD1 is possibly the D segment (6 matching bases). The receptor was derived from a person between 18 and 65 years old who received the Ad26.COV2.S COVID-19 vaccine or a placebo. Sequences were derived from peripheral blood, sampled in a trial of Ad26.COV2.S vaccine versus placebo. The CDR3 loop reads CASSLTQGNSPLHF. The DNA reads TGTGCCAGCAGCTTAACACAGGGAAATTCACCCCTCCACTTT.